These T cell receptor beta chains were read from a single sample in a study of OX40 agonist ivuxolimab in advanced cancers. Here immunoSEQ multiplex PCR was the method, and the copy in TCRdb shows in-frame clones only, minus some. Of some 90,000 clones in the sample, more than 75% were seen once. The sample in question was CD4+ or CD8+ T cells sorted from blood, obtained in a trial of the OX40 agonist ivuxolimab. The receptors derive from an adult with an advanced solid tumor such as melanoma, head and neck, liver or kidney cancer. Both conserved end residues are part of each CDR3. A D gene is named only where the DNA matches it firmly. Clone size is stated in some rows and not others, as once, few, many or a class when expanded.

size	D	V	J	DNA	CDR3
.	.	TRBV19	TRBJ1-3	TGTGCCAGTAGTATAGGTTCTGGAAACACCATATATTTT	CASSIGSGNTIYF
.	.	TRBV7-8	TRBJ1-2	TGTGCCAGCAGCTTAAGGCAGGGAGCCAACTATGGCTACACCTTC	CASSLRQGANYGYTF
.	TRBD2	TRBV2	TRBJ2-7	TGTGCCAGCAGTGAAGCACGACCAGCGGGAGTACACGAGCAGTACTTC	CASSEARPAGVHEQYF
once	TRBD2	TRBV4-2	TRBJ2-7	TGTGCCAGCAGTCGGGGGGACGGGTACGAGCAGTACTTC	CASSRGDGYEQYF
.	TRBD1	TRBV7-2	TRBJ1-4	TGTGCCAGCAGCTTTGTACAGGGGGTAACTAATGAAAAACTGTTTTTT	CASSFVQGVTNEKLFF
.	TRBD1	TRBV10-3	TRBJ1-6	TGTGCCATCAGTGGGGACAGGGAGAATTCACCCCTCCACTTT	CAISGDRENSPLHF
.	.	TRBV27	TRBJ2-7	TGTGCCAGCAGTTTCTCCGGGGCCCGGTACGAGCAGTACTTC	CASSFSGARYEQYF
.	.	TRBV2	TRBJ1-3	TGTGCCAGCAACCCGACAGCGAGCTCTGGAAACACCATATATTTT	CASNPTASSGNTIYF
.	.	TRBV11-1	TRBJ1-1	TGTGCCAGCAGCTTAGATCGTTCGAACACTGAAGCTTTCTTT	CASSLDRSNTEAFF
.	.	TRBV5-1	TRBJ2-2	TGCGCCAGCAGCCCTTCGAACACCGGGGAGCTGTTTTTT	CASSPSNTGELFF
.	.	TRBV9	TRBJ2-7	TGTGCCAGCAGCGGTGGGACTCCTTCCTACGAGCAGTACTTC	CASSGGTPSYEQYF
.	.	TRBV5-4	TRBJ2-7	TGTGCCAGCAGCTTGGATGGGGAGAACCGAAACTTC	CASSLDGENRNF
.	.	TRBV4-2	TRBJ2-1	TGTGCCAGCAGCCAAGGAATTGTTGGGCGGCCCTCCTACAATGAGCAGTTCTTC	CASSQGIVGRPSYNEQFF
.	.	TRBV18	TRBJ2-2	TGTGCCAGCTCACCGCAGAAGGGGCCGAGCGGGGAGCTGTTTTTT	CASSPQKGPSGELFF
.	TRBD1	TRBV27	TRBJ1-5	TGTGCCAGCAGTTTTAACAGGGGGCCTAGAGGGGGCAATCAGCCCCAGCATTTT	CASSFNRGPRGGNQPQHF
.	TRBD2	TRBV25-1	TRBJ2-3	TGTGCCAGCAGTGATGCGGGAGGGCCATCAGATACGCAGTATTTT	CASSDAGGPSDTQYF
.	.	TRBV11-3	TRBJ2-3	TGTGCCAGCAGCCCCTTGGGCGCTCCGCGAGATACGCAGTATTTT	CASSPLGAPRDTQYF
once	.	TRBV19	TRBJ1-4	TGTGCCAGTAGTACAGCCGGTAATGAAAAACTGTTTTTT	CASSTAGNEKLFF
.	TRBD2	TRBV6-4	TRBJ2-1	TGTGCCAGCAGTGAGCAAGCGGGAGTGTACAATGAGCAGTTCTTC	CASSEQAGVYNEQFF
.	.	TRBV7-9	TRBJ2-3	TGTGCCAGCAGCAGAACCCGACGGACAGATACGCAGTATTTT	CASSRTRRTDTQYF
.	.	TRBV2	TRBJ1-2	TGTGCCAGCAGTGAACTCCCAGGAACCTATGGCTACACCTTC	CASSELPGTYGYTF
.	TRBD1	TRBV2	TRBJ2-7	TGTGCCAGCAGGGGGGGGACAGGGATCTTCGAGCAGTACTTC	CASRGGTGIFEQYF
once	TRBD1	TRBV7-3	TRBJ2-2	TGTGCCAGCAGCCCAGGACAGGGGGTCACCGGGGAGCTGTTTTTT	CASSPGQGVTGELFF
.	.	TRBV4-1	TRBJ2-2	TGCGCCAGCAGCCGCAACGAAGAAGTCGCCGGGGAGCTGTTTTTT	CASSRNEEVAGELFF
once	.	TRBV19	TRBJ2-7	TGTGCCAGTAGTACGGGACGGATCTACGAGCAGTACTTC	CASSTGRIYEQYF
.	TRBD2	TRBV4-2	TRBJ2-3	TGTGCCAGCAGCCAAGTAGCGGGGAGCACAGATACGCAGTATTTT	CASSQVAGSTDTQYF
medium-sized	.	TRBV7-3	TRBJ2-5	TGTGCCAGCAGCTTAAATCCGAGAGAGACCCAGTACTTC	CASSLNPRETQYF
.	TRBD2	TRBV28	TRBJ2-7	TGTGCCAGCAGTTTATCTAGCGGGGTCTACGAGCAGTACTTC	CASSLSSGVYEQYF
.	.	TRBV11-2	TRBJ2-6	TGTGCCAGCAGCCTTGACCCCCACTCTGGGGCCAACGTCCTGACTTTC	CASSLDPHSGANVLTF
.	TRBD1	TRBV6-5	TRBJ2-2	TGTGCCAGCAACAGGGGCGGGGAGCTGTTTTTT	CASNRGGELFF
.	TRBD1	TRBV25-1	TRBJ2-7	TGTGCCAGGATACCCCGACAGGGGGCCCACGAGCAGTACTTC	CARIPRQGAHEQYF
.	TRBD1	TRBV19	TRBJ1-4	TGTGCCAGTAGGACAGGGAGACACGAAAAACTGTTTTTT	CASRTGRHEKLFF
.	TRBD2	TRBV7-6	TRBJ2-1	TGTGCCAGCAGCTCCCGGACTAGCGGGACCAACAATGAGCAGTTCTTC	CASSSRTSGTNNEQFF
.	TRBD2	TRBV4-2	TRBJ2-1	TGTGCCAGCAGCCAAGTAAGGCTAGCGGGAGCCTACAATGAGCAGTTCTTC	CASSQVRLAGAYNEQFF
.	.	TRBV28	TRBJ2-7	TGTGCCAGCAGGCCTCAGGGGACCCCCTACGAGCAGTACTTC	CASRPQGTPYEQYF
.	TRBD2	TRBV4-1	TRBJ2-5	TGCGCCAGCAGCCGATCCGGACTAGCGGGAGTCGGTAGAGAGACCCAGTACTTC	CASSRSGLAGVGRETQYF
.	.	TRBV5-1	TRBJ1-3	TGCGCCAGCGGCCCCGGGGGGTCTGGAAACACCATATATTTT	CASGPGGSGNTIYF
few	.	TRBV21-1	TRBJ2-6	.	CASSKALVGRGSGANVLTF
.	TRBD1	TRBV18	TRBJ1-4	TGTGCCAGCTCACTGGGACAGGGGGCTCATGAAAAACTGTTTTTT	CASSLGQGAHEKLFF
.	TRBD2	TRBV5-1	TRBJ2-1	TGCGCCAGCAGCTCGGTGGGACTAGCGGGAGACAAGTTGTGGGAGCAGTTCTTC	CASSSVGLAGDKLWEQFF
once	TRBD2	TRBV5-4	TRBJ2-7	TGTGCCAGCAGCTCAGGACTAGAGAACTACGAGCAGTACTTC	CASSSGLENYEQYF
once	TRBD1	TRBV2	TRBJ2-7	TGTGCCAGCAGGGACGCCCGTGACAGGGTAGTTGGCGAGCAGTACTTC	CASRDARDRVVGEQYF
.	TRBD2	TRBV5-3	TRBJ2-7	TGTGCCAGAAGCCAGCTAGCGGGAGTTGGCGAGCAGTACTTC	CARSQLAGVGEQYF
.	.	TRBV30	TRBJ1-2	TGTGCCTGGAGTGTGGACACGGCGTCGGCCTATGGCTACACCTTC	CAWSVDTASAYGYTF
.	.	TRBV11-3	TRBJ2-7	TGTGCCAGCAGCCAAATAGGCGAGCAGTACTTC	CASSQIGEQYF
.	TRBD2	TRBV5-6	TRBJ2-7	TGTGCCAGCAGCTCACTAGCGGAGCGAGGGAGCTACGAGCAGTACTTC	CASSSLAERGSYEQYF
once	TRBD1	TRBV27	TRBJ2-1	TGTGCCAGCAGCACATCCGACAGGGGGCTGAATGAGCAGTTCTTC	CASSTSDRGLNEQFF
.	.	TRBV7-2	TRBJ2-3	TGTGCCACGGGACGACAGTACAAGGCAGATACGCAGTATTTT	CATGRQYKADTQYF
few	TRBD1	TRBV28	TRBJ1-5	TGTGCCAGCAGGGGGACAGGGATAGTCAATCAGCCCCAGCATTTT	CASRGTGIVNQPQHF
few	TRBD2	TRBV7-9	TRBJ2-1	TGTGCCAGCAGCGTACCGGGACTAGCGGGAGTTCGGCAGTTCTTC	CASSVPGLAGVRQFF
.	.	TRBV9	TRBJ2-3	TGTGCCAGCAGCGTAGATCCAGGGGGGGCCACAGATACGCAGTATTTT	CASSVDPGGATDTQYF
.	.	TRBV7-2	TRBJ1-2	TGTGCCAGCAGCTTATCCAGGGTCCTTCGGTCCGATAACTATGGCTACACCTTC	CASSLSRVLRSDNYGYTF
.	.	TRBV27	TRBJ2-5	TGTGCCAGCTTCCGGGGAGTTGGCGAGACCCAGTACTTC	CASFRGVGETQYF
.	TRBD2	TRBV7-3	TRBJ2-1	TGTGCCAGCAGCCACCGGGGCGGGAGCTCCTACAATGAGCAGTTCTTC	CASSHRGGSSYNEQFF